Listed here is a single T cell receptor (beta chain). As processed by the authors: The assay estimated nucleated cells by amplifying reference gene primers. Here immunoSEQ multiplex PCR was the method, and the copy in TCRdb shows in-frame clones only, minus some. V, J and clone size reflect that table, while D and trimming were determined from the DNA. Among roughly 210,000 clones, roughly 84% were seen once, and the ten largest hold 7% to 7.5%. V was shortened by 1 base and J by 6 bases, with 13 bases between the two germline ends. The CDR3 is 14 amino acids. Germline CDR1 and CDR2: LNHDA and SQIVND (reference sequence). Everyone who took part was 18 to 89 years old, and they came from 24 US areas. This sample stems from a study of blood T cell repertoires in COVID-19.

The receptor was isolated from a man under 40 in a cohort exposed to, infected with or recovered from COVID-19 (not recorded which). The specimen was PBMCs or T cells enriched from blood (not recorded which). This chain links TRBV19 with TRBJ2-7; a weak D match, TRBD2 (6 bases). The CDR3 DNA reads TGTGCCAGTAGTATAGCCCGGGGGTCCCTCGAGCAGTACTTC. Translating it yields CASSIARGSLEQYF.